Listed here are 7 T cell receptor beta chains from one sample, sequenced in a study of blood T cell repertoires in COVID-19. Assay: immunoSEQ multiplex PCR; the TCRdb copy retains only in-frame clones and omits some. This table has 70,000 to 95,000 clones, roughly 87% appearing once. Sequencing input: peripheral blood. The receptors derive from a man aged 70 or older with acute or convalescent COVID-19.

J is TRBJ2-1 and V is TRBV9; the D gene is possibly TRBD1 (5 bases). Trimming pared 5 bases from V and 5 bases from J, leaving 8 bases between. The CDR3 totals 12 residues. CDR1 and CDR2 (germline): SGDLS, YYNGEE. The CDR3 DNA is TGTGCCAGCAGTCGACAGAACAATGAGCAGTTCTTC. Encoded protein: CASSRQNNEQFF.

V is TRBV28 and J is TRBJ2-3, with a tentative D call TRBD2 (5 bases). This CDR3 has 14 amino acids. Per germline, CDR1 MDHEN and CDR2 SYDVKM. Trimming took off 8 bases at V and 5 bases at J, with 17 bases between the two ends. In nucleotides, the CDR3 is TGTGCCAGCGGATCCCCGCCAGCGGAAGATACGCAGTATTTT. Protein sequence: CASGSPPAEDTQYF.

V usage is TRBV10-3 and J usage is TRBJ2-7; 8 nucleotides agree with TRBD1. The CDR3 totals 14 residues. Germline V gene sequence: CDR1 ENHRY, CDR2 SYGVKD. V lost 6 bases, J lost 4 bases, and 8 bases stayed unmatched. This CDR3 is CAIRGQGFWYEQYF. For the CDR3, the DNA is TGTGCCATCAGAGGACAGGGCTTTTGGTACGAGCAGTACTTC.

V is TRBV2 and J is TRBJ1-3; a weak D match, TRBD1 (5 bases). The CDR3 consists of 15 residues. Trimming took 6 bases from V and 0 from J, leaving 12 bases between them. From germline, CDR1 is SNHLY and CDR2 FYNNEI. The CDR3 nucleotides are TGTGCCAGCAGACAGACAGCTACCTCTGGAAACACCATATATTTT. It translates to CASRQTATSGNTIYF.

V usage is TRBV11-3 and J usage is TRBJ2-1, with 7 bases aligning to TRBD2. The J segment lost 2 bases and the V segment lost 0 bases, leaving 4 bases of the junction unmatched. CDR3 length: 16 residues. Per germline, CDR1 SGHNT and CDR2 YENEEA. CDR3 residues: CASSLDTSDPYNEQFF. In DNA form, the CDR3 reads TGTGCCAGCAGCTTAGATACTAGCGACCCCTACAATGAGCAGTTCTTC.

The rearrangement uses TRBV6-4 and TRBJ2-1, with 8 bases lining up with TRBD2. V dropped 3 bases and J dropped 12; count of bases not matched to a gene: 7. The CDR3 sequence is 13 residues long. From germline, CDR1 is MRHNA and CDR2 SNTAGT. As DNA, the CDR3 is TGTGCCAGCAGTGAAGGTCAGCGGGAGCGGCAGTTCTTC. Its protein product is CASSEGQRERQFF.

This sequence joins TRBV6-2 or TRBV6-3 and TRBJ2-3, with 7 nucleotides matching TRBD2. The CDR3 length is 15 residues. Per germline, CDR1 MNHEY and CDR2 SVGEGT. The V segment lost 4 bases and the J segment 2 bases; nucleotides outside the gene matches: 6. The CDR3 DNA reads as TGTGCCAGCAGTTCTAGGAGCGGGGACACAGATACGCAGTATTTT. Amino acid sequence: CASSSRSGDTDTQYF.